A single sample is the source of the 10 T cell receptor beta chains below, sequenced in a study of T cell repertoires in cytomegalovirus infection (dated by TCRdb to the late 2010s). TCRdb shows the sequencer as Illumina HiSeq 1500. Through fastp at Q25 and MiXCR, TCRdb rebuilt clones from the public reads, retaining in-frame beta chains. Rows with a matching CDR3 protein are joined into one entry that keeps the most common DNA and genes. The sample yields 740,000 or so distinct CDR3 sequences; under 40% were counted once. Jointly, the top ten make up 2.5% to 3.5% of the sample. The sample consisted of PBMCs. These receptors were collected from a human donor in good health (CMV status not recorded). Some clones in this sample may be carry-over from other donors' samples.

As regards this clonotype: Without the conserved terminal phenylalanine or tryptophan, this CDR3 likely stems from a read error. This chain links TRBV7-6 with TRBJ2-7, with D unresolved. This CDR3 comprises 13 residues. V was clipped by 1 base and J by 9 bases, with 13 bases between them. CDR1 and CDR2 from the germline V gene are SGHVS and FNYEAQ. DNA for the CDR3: TGTGCCAGCAGCTTAGGGAGTATTATCGGGCAGTACTTA. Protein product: CASSLGSIIGQYL.

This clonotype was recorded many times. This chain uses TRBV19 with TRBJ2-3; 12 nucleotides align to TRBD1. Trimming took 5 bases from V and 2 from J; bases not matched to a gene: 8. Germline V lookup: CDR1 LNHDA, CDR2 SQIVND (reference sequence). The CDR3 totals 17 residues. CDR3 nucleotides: TGTGCCAGTAGTCATACCGGGACAGGGGGCTCCACAGATACGCAGTATTTT. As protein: CASSHTGTGGSTDTQYF.

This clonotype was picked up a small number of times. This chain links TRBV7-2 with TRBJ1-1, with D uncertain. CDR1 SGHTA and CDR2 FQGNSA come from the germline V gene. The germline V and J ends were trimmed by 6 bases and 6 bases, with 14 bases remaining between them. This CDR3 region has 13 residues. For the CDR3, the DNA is TGTGCCAGCAGAGGGCAATTGATGTCTGAAGCTTTCTTT. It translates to CASRGQLMSEAFF. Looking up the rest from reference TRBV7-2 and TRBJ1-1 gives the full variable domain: GAGVSQSPSNKVTEKGKDVELRCDPISGHTALYWYRQSLGQGLEFLIYFQGNSAPDKSGLPSDRFSAERTGGSVSTLTIQRTQQEDSAVYLCASRGQLMSEAFFGQGTRLTVV.

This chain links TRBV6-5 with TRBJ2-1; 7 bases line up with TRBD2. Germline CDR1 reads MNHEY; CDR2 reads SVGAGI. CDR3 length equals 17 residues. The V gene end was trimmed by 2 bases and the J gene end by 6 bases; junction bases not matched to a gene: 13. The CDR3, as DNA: TGTGCCAGCAGTTACGGGAGGGGTGGAAGTTCTGGCAATGAGCAGTTCTTC. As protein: CASSYGRGGSSGNEQFF.

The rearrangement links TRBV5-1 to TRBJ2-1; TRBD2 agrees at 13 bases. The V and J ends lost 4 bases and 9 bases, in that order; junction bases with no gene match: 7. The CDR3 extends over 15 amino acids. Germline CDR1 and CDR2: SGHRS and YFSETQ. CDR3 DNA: TGCGCCAGCAGCCACACTAGCGGGGGGGCCGGTGAGCAGTTCTTC. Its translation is CASSHTSGGAGEQFF. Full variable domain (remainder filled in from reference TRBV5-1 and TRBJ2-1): KAGVTQTPRYLIKTRGQQVTLSCSPISGHRSVSWYQQTPGQGLQFLFEYFSETQRNKGNFPGRFSGRQFSNSRSEMNVSTLELGDSALYLCASSHTSGGAGEQFFGPGTRLTVL.

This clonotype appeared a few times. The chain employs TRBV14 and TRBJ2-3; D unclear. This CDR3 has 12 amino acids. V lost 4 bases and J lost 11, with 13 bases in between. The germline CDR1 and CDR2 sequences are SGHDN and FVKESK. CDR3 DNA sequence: TGTGCCAGCAGCCTGGGTGTGGGTCAGCAGTATTTT. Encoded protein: CASSLGVGQQYF.

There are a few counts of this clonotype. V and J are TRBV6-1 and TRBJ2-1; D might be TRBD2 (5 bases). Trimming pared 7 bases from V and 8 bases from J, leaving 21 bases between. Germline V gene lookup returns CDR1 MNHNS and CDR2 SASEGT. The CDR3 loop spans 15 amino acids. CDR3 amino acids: CASIPSSPGFHEQFF. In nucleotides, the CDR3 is TGTGCCAGCATCCCCTCCAGTCCGGGGTTCCATGAGCAGTTCTTC.

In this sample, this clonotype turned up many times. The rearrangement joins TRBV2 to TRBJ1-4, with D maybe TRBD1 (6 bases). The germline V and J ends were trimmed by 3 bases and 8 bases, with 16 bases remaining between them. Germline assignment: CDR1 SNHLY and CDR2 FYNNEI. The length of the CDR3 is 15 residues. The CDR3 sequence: CASSEKNQGLEKLFF. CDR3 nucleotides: TGTGCCAGCAGTGAGAAGAACCAGGGGCTCGAAAAACTGTTTTTT.

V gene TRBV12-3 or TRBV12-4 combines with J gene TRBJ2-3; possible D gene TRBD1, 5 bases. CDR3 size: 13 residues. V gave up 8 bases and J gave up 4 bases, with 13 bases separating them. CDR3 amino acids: CASGHAGPDTQYF. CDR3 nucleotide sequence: TGTGCCAGCGGACACGCAGGGCCAGATACGCAGTATTTT.

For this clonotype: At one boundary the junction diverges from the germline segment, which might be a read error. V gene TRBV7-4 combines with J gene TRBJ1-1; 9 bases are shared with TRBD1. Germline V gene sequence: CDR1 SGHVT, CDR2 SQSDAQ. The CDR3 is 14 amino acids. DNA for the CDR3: TGTGCCAGCAGCATCAACAAACAGGGGGCTGAAGATTTCTTT. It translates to CASSINKQGAEDFF.